Listed below are T cell receptor beta chains from one sample, sequenced in a study of blood T cell repertoires in COVID-19. The data were produced by immunoSEQ multiplex PCR, yet TCRdb's version contains in-frame clones alone and is incomplete. The profile shows 60,000 to 80,000 clones, 70% to 90% of them singletons. The sequencing input was peripheral blood. The receptors shown here come from a woman between 65 and 79 years old with acute or convalescent COVID-19. CDR3s include the opening cysteine and the closing phenylalanine or tryptophan. D genes are given only for firm matches. Clone size, where shown, is once, few, many, or a class for clones that have expanded.

j_gene	d_gene	v_gene	abundance	CDR3nt	CDR3aa
TRBJ2-4	NA	TRBV5-7	NA	TGTGCCAGCAGCTTGGCCGAGGCGAGCTCCCCTATTCAGTACTTC	CASSLAEASSPIQYF
TRBJ1-2	TRBD1	TRBV11-1	NA	TGTGCCAGCAGCTTAGCGAACGACAGGGTGTATGGCTACACCTTC	CASSLANDRVYGYTF
TRBJ1-2	TRBD1	TRBV18	NA	TGTGCCAGCTCACTAACCGGGACAGGGATAGAAGGCTACACCTTC	CASSLTGTGIEGYTF
TRBJ1-4	NA	TRBV27	NA	TGTGCCAGCAGTCCCCACCCGACAGGCCAGGCCGGAAAACTGTTTTTT	CASSPHPTGQAGKLFF
TRBJ2-6	NA	TRBV7-9	NA	TGTGCCAGCAGCCACAACCCCTCTGGGGCCAACGTCCTGACTTTC	CASSHNPSGANVLTF
TRBJ2-7	NA	TRBV13	NA	TGTGCCAGCAGCCCCCACAGGATTTACGAGCAGTACTTC	CASSPHRIYEQYF
TRBJ2-1	TRBD2	TRBV6-6	NA	TGTGCCAGCAGTTCACTAGCGGGGGAGCAGTTCTTC	CASSSLAGEQFF
TRBJ2-1	TRBD2	TRBV6-4	NA	TGTGCCAGCAGTCGAGGGCTAGCGGAGTGGAATGAGCAGTTCTTC	CASSRGLAEWNEQFF
TRBJ2-4	NA	TRBV6-5	NA	TGTGCCAGCAGATCCGACAGGGAGGAGAGAAACATTCAGTACTTC	CASRSDREERNIQYF
TRBJ2-1	TRBD2	TRBV12-5	once	TGTGCTAGTGGTTCCCTTGAGACGGGGGGGACCACCTCCTACAATGAGCAGTTCTTC	CASGSLETGGTTSYNEQFF
TRBJ2-5	NA	TRBV15	NA	TGTGCCACCAGCAGAACAGGGTTGGAGACCCAGTACTTC	CATSRTGLETQYF
TRBJ1-2	NA	TRBV28	NA	TGTGCCAGCAGTTTGGCAGGGTGGGGTAATGGCTACACCTTC	CASSLAGWGNGYTF
TRBJ1-1	NA	TRBV27	NA	TGTGCCAGCAGTATGAGGGGAGGAAGGGGCCTTGGGAGGAACACTGAAGCTTTCTTT	CASSMRGGRGLGRNTEAFF
TRBJ2-3	NA	TRBV5-1	NA	TGCGCCAGCAGCCAAGACAGAAGCACAGATACGCAGTATTTT	CASSQDRSTDTQYF
TRBJ2-1	TRBD1	TRBV12-5	NA	TGTGCTAGTGGTTTGGTACACGGACAGGGGGCGTTGGCATTTAATGAGCAGTTCTTC	CASGLVHGQGALAFNEQFF
TRBJ2-1	TRBD2	TRBV28	NA	TGTGCCAGCAGCCTATTGGGGGGGGGCTCCTACAATGAGCAGTTCTTC	CASSLLGGGSYNEQFF
TRBJ2-3	NA	TRBV21-1	NA	TGTGCCAGCAGCAAAGAGACTAGCGGGGGGGCAGATACGCAGTATTTT	CASSKETSGGADTQYF
TRBJ1-2	NA	TRBV21-1	few	TGTGCCAGCAGCAAAGAACCCGACAGATTTCCTAACTATGGCTACACCTTC	CASSKEPDRFPNYGYTF
TRBJ1-4	NA	TRBV18	NA	TGTGCCAGCTCACCCGCAGGGAGGGAAAAACTGTTTTTT	CASSPAGREKLFF
TRBJ1-3	TRBD1	TRBV19	NA	TGTGCCGCAATGGGACAGATCTCTGGAAACACCATATATTTT	CAAMGQISGNTIYF
TRBJ2-1	TRBD1	TRBV24-1	NA	TGTGCCACCAGTGACACGGTCCCGGGACAGTACAATGAGCAGTTCTTC	CATSDTVPGQYNEQFF
TRBJ2-7	NA	TRBV2	NA	TGTGCCAGCGACGGGACAATCTACGAGCAGTACTTC	CASDGTIYEQYF
TRBJ1-4	TRBD1	TRBV15	NA	TGTGCCACCAGCAGATCGGGACAGCCTAATGAAAAACTGTTTTTT	CATSRSGQPNEKLFF
TRBJ1-5	NA	TRBV3-1/TRBV3-2	NA	TGTGCCAGCAGCCAACGTGATCAGCCCCAGCATTTT	CASSQRDQPQHF
TRBJ2-7	NA	TRBV7-9	NA	TGTGCCAGCAGTGGAGGGAACGAGCAGTACTTC	CASSGGNEQYF
TRBJ2-2	TRBD1	TRBV12-5	NA	TGTGCTAGTGGCGGGACAGGGAGCACCGGGGAGCTGTTTTTT	CASGGTGSTGELFF
TRBJ1-4	NA	TRBV6-5	NA	TGTGCCAGCAGGACAGTTGTTACTGAAAAACTGTTTTTT	CASRTVVTEKLFF
TRBJ1-5	NA	TRBV5-5	NA	TGTGCCAGCAGCTTGATAGCCGGGCAGCCCCAGCATTTT	CASSLIAGQPQHF
TRBJ1-6	TRBD1	TRBV18	few	TGTGCCAGCTCACTGGGACAGGGGGCAGAATCACCCCTCCACTTT	CASSLGQGAESPLHF
TRBJ1-6	TRBD1	TRBV11-2	NA	TGTGCCAGCAGCTTGGACAGGGGATATAATTCACCCCTCCACTTT	CASSLDRGYNSPLHF
TRBJ1-2	NA	TRBV6-2/TRBV6-3	NA	TGTGCCAGCAGTTTTGGGGCAGCCAACTATGGCTACACCTTC	CASSFGAANYGYTF
TRBJ1-1	TRBD1	TRBV5-1	NA	TGCGCCAGCAGCTCGGGACAGCCGAACACTGAAGCTTTCTTT	CASSSGQPNTEAFF
TRBJ2-7	TRBD1	TRBV6-2/TRBV6-3	NA	TGTGCCAGCAGTCACGGGACAGCGCCTTTCTACGAGCAGTACTTC	CASSHGTAPFYEQYF
TRBJ1-5	NA	TRBV2	NA	TGTGCCAGCAGTCGACAGAATCAGCCCCAGCATTTT	CASSRQNQPQHF
TRBJ2-4	NA	TRBV20-1	NA	TGCAGTGCTAGTGGTTCGCGTGGCAGGGTACACATTCAGTACTTC	CSASGSRGRVHIQYF
TRBJ2-2	NA	TRBV7-2	NA	TGTGCCAGCAGCTTGAGCCGGGACTGGGGCACCGGGGAGCTGTTTTTT	CASSLSRDWGTGELFF
TRBJ1-1	NA	TRBV28	NA	TGTGCCAGCAGTTTAGGTAACTACGGGACTGAAGCTTTCTTT	CASSLGNYGTEAFF
TRBJ2-5	NA	TRBV25-1	NA	TGTGCCAGCAGTGAATGGAAGGGGCAAGAGACCCAGTACTTC	CASSEWKGQETQYF
TRBJ1-1	NA	TRBV7-9	NA	TGTGCCAGCAGCTTCTGGGGGCTCGACACTGAAGCTTTCTTT	CASSFWGLDTEAFF
TRBJ1-2	NA	TRBV5-4	once	TGTGCCAGCAGCCGTAACGACAGGCTCCATGGCTACACCTTC	CASSRNDRLHGYTF
TRBJ1-5	NA	TRBV5-1	NA	TGCGCCAGCAGCTTGGATGGGGGCTTTAGGGGTAATCAGCCCCAGCATTTT	CASSLDGGFRGNQPQHF
TRBJ2-7	NA	TRBV6-2/TRBV6-3	NA	TGTGCCAGCAGTTACCCAGGATCGGGGTACGAGCAGTACTTC	CASSYPGSGYEQYF
TRBJ2-7	TRBD2	TRBV27	NA	TGTGCCAGCAGTTTAGAAGGGCTAGCGGAGGAGCAGTACTTC	CASSLEGLAEEQYF
TRBJ1-5	NA	TRBV6-4	NA	TGTGCCAGCAGTCAAGACAGCGGCAATCAGCCCCAGCATTTT	CASSQDSGNQPQHF
TRBJ1-1	TRBD1	TRBV7-2	NA	TGTGCCAGCAGCCTCAGGGGGAGGTTTGATGAAGCTTTCTTT	CASSLRGRFDEAFF
TRBJ1-5	NA	TRBV6-1	few	TGTGCCAGCAGTGAACAGGGCCAGCTTCACCAGCCCCAGCATTTT	CASSEQGQLHQPQHF
TRBJ1-3	NA	TRBV5-1	NA	TGCGCCAGCAGCCCGCGTCGGGTGGGGGCGAGCTCTGGAAACACCATATATTTT	CASSPRRVGASSGNTIYF
TRBJ2-1	NA	TRBV6-1	once	TGTGCCAGCAGTGAAGTGCAGGGTATCAATGAGCAGTTCTTC	CASSEVQGINEQFF
TRBJ1-1	NA	TRBV29-1	NA	TGCAGCGTTGACCGGGGGTCCGAAGCTTTCTTT	CSVDRGSEAFF